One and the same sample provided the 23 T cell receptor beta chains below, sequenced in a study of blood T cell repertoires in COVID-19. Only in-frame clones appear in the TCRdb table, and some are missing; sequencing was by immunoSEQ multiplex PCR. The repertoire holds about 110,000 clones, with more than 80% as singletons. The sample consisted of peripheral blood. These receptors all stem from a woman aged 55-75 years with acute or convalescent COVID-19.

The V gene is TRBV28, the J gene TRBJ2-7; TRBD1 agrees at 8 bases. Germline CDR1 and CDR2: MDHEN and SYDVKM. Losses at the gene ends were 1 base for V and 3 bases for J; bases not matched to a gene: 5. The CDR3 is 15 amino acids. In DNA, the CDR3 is TGTGCCAGCAGTTTATCCCAGACAGGGGTCTACGAGCAGTACTTC. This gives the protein CASSLSQTGVYEQYF.

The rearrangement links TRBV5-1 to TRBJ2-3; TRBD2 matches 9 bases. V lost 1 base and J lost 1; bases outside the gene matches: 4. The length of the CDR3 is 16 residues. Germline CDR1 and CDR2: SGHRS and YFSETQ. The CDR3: CASSLKAGGRTDTQYF. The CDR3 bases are TGCGCCAGCAGCTTGAAAGCGGGGGGTCGCACAGATACGCAGTATTTT.

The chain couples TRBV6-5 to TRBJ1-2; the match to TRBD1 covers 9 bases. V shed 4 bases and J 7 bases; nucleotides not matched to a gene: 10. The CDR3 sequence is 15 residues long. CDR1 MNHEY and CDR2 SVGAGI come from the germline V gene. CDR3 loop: CASSSPGTGWSGYTF. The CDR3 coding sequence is TGTGCCAGCAGTTCCCCGGGGACAGGGTGGAGTGGCTACACCTTC.

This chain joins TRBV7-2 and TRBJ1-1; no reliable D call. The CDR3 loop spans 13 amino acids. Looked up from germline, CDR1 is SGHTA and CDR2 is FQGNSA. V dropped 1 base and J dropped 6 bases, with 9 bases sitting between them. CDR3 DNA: TGTGCCAGCAGCTTAGGTGGAAGCGCTGAAGCTTTCTTT. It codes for CASSLGGSAEAFF.

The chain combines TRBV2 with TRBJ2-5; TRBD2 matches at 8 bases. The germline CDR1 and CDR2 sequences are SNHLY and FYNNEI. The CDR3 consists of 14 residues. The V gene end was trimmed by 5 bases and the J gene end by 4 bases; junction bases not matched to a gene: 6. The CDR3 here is CASSIGRAPETQYF. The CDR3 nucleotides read TGTGCCAGCAGTATCGGGAGGGCCCCAGAGACCCAGTACTTC.

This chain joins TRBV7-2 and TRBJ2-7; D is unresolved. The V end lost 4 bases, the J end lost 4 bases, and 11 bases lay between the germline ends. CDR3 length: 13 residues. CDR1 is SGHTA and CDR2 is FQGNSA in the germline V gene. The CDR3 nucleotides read TGTGCCAGCAGCTCTTCAGGCGAGTACGAGCAGTACTTC. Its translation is CASSSSGEYEQYF. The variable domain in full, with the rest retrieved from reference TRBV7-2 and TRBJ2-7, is GAGVSQSPSNKVTEKGKDVELRCDPISGHTALYWYRQSLGQGLEFLIYFQGNSAPDKSGLPSDRFSAERTGGSVSTLTIQRTQQEDSAVYLCASSSSGEYEQYFGPGTRLTVT.

In DNA form, the CDR3 reads TGTGCCAGCAGTTTACCAGACAGGAACACTGAAGCTTTCTTT. This gives the protein CASSLPDRNTEAFF. V is TRBV28 and J is TRBJ1-1; tentative D call: TRBD1 (5 bases). Looked up from germline, CDR1 is MDHEN and CDR2 is SYDVKM. CDR3 length: 14 amino acids. V dropped 2 bases and J dropped 1 base, with 8 bases sitting between them.

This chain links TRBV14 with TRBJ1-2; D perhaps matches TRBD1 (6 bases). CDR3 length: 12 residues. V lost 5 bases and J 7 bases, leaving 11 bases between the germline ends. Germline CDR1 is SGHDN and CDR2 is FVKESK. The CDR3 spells CASSLGGGGYTF. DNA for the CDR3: TGTGCCAGCAGCTTAGGGGGGGGTGGCTACACCTTC.

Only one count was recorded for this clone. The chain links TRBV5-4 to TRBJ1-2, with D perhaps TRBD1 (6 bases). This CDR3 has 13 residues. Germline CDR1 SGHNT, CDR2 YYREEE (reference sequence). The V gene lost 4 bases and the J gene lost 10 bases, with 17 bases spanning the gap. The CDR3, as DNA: TGTGCCAGCAGCCCCGACAGGTTTCGGGACTACACCTTC. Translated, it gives CASSPDRFRDYTF.

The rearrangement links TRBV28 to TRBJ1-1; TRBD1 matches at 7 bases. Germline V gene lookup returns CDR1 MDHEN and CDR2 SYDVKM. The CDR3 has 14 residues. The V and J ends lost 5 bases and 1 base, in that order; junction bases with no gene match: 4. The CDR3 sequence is CASSAGGRNTEAFF. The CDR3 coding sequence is TGTGCCAGCAGTGCAGGGGGGAGGAACACTGAAGCTTTCTTT.

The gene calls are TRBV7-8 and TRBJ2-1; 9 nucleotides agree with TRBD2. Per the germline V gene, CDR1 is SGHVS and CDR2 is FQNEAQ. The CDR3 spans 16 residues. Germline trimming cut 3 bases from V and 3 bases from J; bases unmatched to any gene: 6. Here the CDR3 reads CASSFLAGVGYNEQFF. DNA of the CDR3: TGTGCCAGCAGCTTCTTAGCGGGAGTTGGCTACAATGAGCAGTTCTTC.

The CDR3 reads CASSSDSSSYEQYF. DNA of the CDR3: TGCGCCAGCAGCTCGGACAGTTCCTCCTACGAGCAGTACTTC. The rearrangement joins TRBV5-1 to TRBJ2-7, with D perhaps TRBD1 (6 bases). The CDR3 spans 14 residues. With 3 bases removed from V and 0 bases from J, the gap between germline ends came to 10 bases. The V gene's germline CDR1 is SGHRS and CDR2 YFSETQ.

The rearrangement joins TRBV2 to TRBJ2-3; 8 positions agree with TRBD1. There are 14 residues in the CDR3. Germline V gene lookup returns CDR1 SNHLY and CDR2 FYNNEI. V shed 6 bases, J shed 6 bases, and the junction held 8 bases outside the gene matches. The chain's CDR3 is CASREAGGADTQYF. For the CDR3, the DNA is TGTGCCAGCAGAGAGGCAGGGGGCGCGGATACGCAGTATTTT. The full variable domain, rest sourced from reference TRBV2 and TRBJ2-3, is EPEVTQTPSHQVTQMGQEVILRCVPISNHLYFYWYRQILGQKVEFLVSFYNNEISEKSEIFDDQFSVERPDGSNFTLKIRSTKLEDSAMYFCASREAGGADTQYFGPGTRLTVL.

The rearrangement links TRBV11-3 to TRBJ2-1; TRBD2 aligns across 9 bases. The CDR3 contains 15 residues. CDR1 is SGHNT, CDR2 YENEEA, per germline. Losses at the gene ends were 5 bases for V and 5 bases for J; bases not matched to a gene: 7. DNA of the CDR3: TGTGCCAGCAGCCCCAGCGGGGGGCGAGACAATGAGCAGTTCTTC. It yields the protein CASSPSGGRDNEQFF.

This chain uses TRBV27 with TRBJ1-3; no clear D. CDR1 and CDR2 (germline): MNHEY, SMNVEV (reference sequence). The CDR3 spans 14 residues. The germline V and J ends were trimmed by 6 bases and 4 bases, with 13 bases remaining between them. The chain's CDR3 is CASSTFSGGNTIYF. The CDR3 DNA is TGTGCCAGCAGCACTTTTTCAGGCGGAAACACCATATATTTT.

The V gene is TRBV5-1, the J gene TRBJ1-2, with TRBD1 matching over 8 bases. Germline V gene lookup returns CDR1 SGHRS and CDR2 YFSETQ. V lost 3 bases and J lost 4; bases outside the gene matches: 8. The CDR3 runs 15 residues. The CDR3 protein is CASSSRQGRSYGYTF. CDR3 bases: TGCGCCAGCAGCTCCCGACAGGGGCGATCCTATGGCTACACCTTC. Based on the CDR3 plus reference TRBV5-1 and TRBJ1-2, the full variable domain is KAGVTQTPRYLIKTRGQQVTLSCSPISGHRSVSWYQQTPGQGLQFLFEYFSETQRNKGNFPGRFSGRQFSNSRSEMNVSTLELGDSALYLCASSSRQGRSYGYTFGSGTRLTVV.

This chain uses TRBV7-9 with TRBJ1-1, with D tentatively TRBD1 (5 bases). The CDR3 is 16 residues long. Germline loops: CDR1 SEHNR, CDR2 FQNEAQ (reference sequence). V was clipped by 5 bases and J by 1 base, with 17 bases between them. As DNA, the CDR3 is TGTGCCAGCAGCCACCCCCCCCGGGGGGGGAACACTGAAGCTTTCTTT. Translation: CASSHPPRGGNTEAFF.

The CDR3 nucleotides are TGTGCCAGCAGTTACTTTAGCGGGAGAGGCACAGATACGCAGTATTTT. This translates into CASSYFSGRGTDTQYF. The chain employs TRBV6-8 and TRBJ2-3; 9 nucleotides match TRBD2. The germline CDR1 and CDR2 sequences are MNHGY and SAAAGT. With 1 base clipped from V and 1 base from J, the junction kept 3 bases outside the gene matches. The CDR3 has 16 residues.

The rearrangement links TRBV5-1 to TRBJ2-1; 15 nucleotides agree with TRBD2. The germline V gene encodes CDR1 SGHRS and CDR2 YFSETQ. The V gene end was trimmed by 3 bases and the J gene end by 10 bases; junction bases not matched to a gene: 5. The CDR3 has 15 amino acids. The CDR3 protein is CASSSSGTSGREQFF. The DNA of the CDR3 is TGCGCCAGCAGCTCGTCCGGGACTAGCGGGAGGGAGCAGTTCTTC. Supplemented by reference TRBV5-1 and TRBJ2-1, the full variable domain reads KAGVTQTPRYLIKTRGQQVTLSCSPISGHRSVSWYQQTPGQGLQFLFEYFSETQRNKGNFPGRFSGRQFSNSRSEMNVSTLELGDSALYLCASSSSGTSGREQFFGPGTRLTVL.

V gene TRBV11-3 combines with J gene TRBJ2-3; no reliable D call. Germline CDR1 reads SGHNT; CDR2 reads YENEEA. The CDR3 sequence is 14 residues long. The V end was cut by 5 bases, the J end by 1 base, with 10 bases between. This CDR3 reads CASSGPGRTDTQYF. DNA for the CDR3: TGTGCCAGCAGCGGGCCAGGCCGCACAGATACGCAGTATTTT.

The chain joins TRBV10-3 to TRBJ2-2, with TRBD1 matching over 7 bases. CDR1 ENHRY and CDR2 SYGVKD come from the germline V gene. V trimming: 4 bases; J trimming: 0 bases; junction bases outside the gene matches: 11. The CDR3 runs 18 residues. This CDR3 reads CAISGQGKSTANTGELFF. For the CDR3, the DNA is TGTGCCATCAGTGGACAGGGAAAGAGCACAGCGAACACCGGGGAGCTGTTTTTT.

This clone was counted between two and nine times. Here the CDR3 DNA reads TGTGCCAGCTCACCTCGGACAGGGGAGAATGAAAAACTGTTTTTT. It codes for CASSPRTGENEKLFF. The V and J genes are TRBV18 and TRBJ1-4; TRBD1 matches 9 bases. V dropped 3 bases and J dropped 5; count of bases not matched to a gene: 4. This CDR3 contains 15 residues. Germline V gene data show CDR1 as KGHSH and CDR2 as LQKENI.

CDR3 in DNA: TGTGCCTGGAGGCGCGGGCGGCGGGAGGGCCTTGGCACCGGGGAGCTGTTTTTT. Residues: CAWRRGRREGLGTGELFF. The chain has TRBV30 and TRBJ2-2; TRBD2 agrees at 9 bases. The CDR3 is 18 residues long. V shed 3 bases and J 4 bases; nucleotides not matched to a gene: 15. Germline V CDR1 and CDR2: GTSNPN, SVGIG (reference sequence).